These 17 T cell receptor beta chains were all obtained from the same sample, sequenced in a study of cytomegalovirus exposure and HLA in healthy donors. The PCR had 60 Vbeta and 13 Jbeta primers. Produced via immunoSEQ multiplex PCR; TCRdb's table is partial and in-frame only. The table has 150,000 to 250,000 clones, 65% to 85% seen once; the top ten hold about 0.092%. Input material: PBMCs. The receptors come from a boy aged 2 to 10 in good health and CMV-seronegative.

J is TRBJ2-5 and V is TRBV5-1, with D possibly matching TRBD1 (5 bases). Germline CDR1 and CDR2: SGHRS and YFSETQ. Trimming removed 0 bases at V and 5 bases at J, with 11 bases between. The CDR3 is 14 residues long. CDR3 protein: CASSLGQYVETQYF. The CDR3 coding sequence is TGCGCCAGCAGCTTGGGACAGTATGTGGAGACCCAGTACTTC.

The chain couples TRBV10-3 to TRBJ1-2; 11 bases fit TRBD1. CDR1 and CDR2 (germline): ENHRY, SYGVKD. The length of the CDR3 is 15 residues. The V segment lost 4 bases and the J segment 7 bases; nucleotides outside the gene matches: 8. The CDR3 DNA follows: TGTGCCATCAGTGCTTCGGGACAGGGGGGTCGTGGCTACACCTTC. This sequence encodes CAISASGQGGRGYTF.

This chain's CDR3 is CASSKAYYGGGVAQYF. The CDR3 region has the DNA TGTGCCAGCAGCAAAGCTTACTATGGCGGGGGGGTGGCGCAGTATTTT. The chain carries TRBV21-1 and TRBJ2-3; the table gives TRBD2 as D, unverified against the DNA. TRBV21-1 is listed as a pseudogene. There are 16 residues in the CDR3.

The J gene is TRBJ1-2, the V gene TRBV7-3; tentative D call: TRBD1 (5 bases). Germline-derived CDR1 and CDR2 are SGHTA and FQGTGA. The length of the CDR3 is 12 residues. V gave up 8 bases and J gave up 4 bases, with 11 bases separating them. The CDR3 DNA follows: TGTGCCAGCGTCCCTAGGGGCTATGGCTACACCTTC. It specifies CASVPRGYGYTF.

V and J are TRBV5-8 and TRBJ1-2, with D maybe TRBD1 (5 bases). The V gene lost 2 bases and the J gene lost 4 bases, with 18 bases spanning the gap. The length of the CDR3 is 16 residues. Germline loops: CDR1 SGHTS, CDR2 YDEGEE. The CDR3 coding sequence is TGTGCCAGCAGCTTAGAAGGTATGGGGCGGACCTATGGCTACACCTTC. Its translation is CASSLEGMGRTYGYTF.

The V call is TRBV7-3, the J call TRBJ2-3, with no clear D. The V end was cut by 3 bases, the J end by 0 bases, with 7 bases between. CDR1 is SGHTA and CDR2 is FQGTGA in the germline V gene. The CDR3 has 14 residues. The CDR3 region has the DNA TGTGCCAGCAGCTTTCAGGCTAGCACAGATACGCAGTATTTT. Encoded protein: CASSFQASTDTQYF. The complete variable domain, with remaining parts taken from reference TRBV7-3 and TRBJ2-3, reads GAGVSQTPSNKVTEKGKYVELRCDPISGHTALYWYRQSLGQGPEFLIYFQGTGAADDSGLPNDRFFAVRPEGSVSTLKIQRTERGDSAVYLCASSFQASTDTQYFGPGTRLTVL.

The count of this clone is one. The chain uses TRBV19 and TRBJ1-3; D perhaps matches TRBD1 (5 bases). Trimming cost V 6 bases and J 0 bases, with 9 bases left between them. This CDR3 contains 14 residues. Per germline, CDR1 LNHDA and CDR2 SQIVND (reference sequence). CDR3 nucleotide sequence: TGTGCCAGTAGCCAAAGGGGCTCTGGAAACACCATATATTTT. The encoded protein is CASSQRGSGNTIYF.

CDR3 in DNA: TGTGCCAGCAGCCGGGGGGGCTCTGGAAACACCATATATTTT. It translates to CASSRGGSGNTIYF. This chain joins TRBV6-1 and TRBJ1-3, with TRBD1 as a possible D gene (5 bases). Germline lookup yields CDR1 MNHNS and CDR2 SASEGT. There are 14 residues in the CDR3. V shed 6 bases and J shed 0 bases, with 9 bases lying between them.

This chain joins TRBV11-3 and TRBJ2-1; no definite D call. The germline V and J ends were trimmed by 1 base and 3 bases, with 7 bases remaining between them. CDR3 length equals 14 residues. Germline V gene data show CDR1 as SGHNT and CDR2 as YENEEA. The CDR3 DNA sequence: TGTGCCAGCAGCTTAGGCCCTAACTACAATGAGCAGTTCTTC. This encodes CASSLGPNYNEQFF.

The V call is TRBV6-5, the J call TRBJ1-2; 9 positions match TRBD1. J gave up 5 bases and V 9 bases, and 7 bases lay outside the gene matches. The germline V gene encodes CDR1 MNHEY and CDR2 SVGAGI. This CDR3 region has 13 residues. The CDR3 DNA reads as TGTGCCAGTTCGACAGGGGGACAGTATGGCTACACCTTC. Translated: CASSTGGQYGYTF.

The chain carries TRBV28 and TRBJ2-7; 8 positions agree with TRBD1. The CDR3 has 15 amino acids. After removal of 4 bases from V and 2 bases from J, the junction contained 7 bases not matched to a gene. Germline assignment: CDR1 MDHEN and CDR2 SYDVKM. The CDR3 loop is CASSSPGQAPYEQYF. CDR3 in DNA: TGTGCCAGCAGTTCCCCGGGACAGGCCCCCTACGAGCAGTACTTC.

This clone has only a few counts. This chain uses TRBV28 with TRBJ2-7; 7 bases agree with TRBD2. Germline CDR1 and CDR2: MDHEN and SYDVKM. The CDR3 totals 16 residues. V trimming: 1 base; J trimming: 2 bases; junction bases outside the gene matches: 8. CDR3 residues: CASSLSPRLAPYEQYF. For the CDR3, the DNA is TGTGCCAGCAGTTTATCCCCCCGACTAGCCCCCTACGAGCAGTACTTC.

V gene TRBV29-1 combines with J gene TRBJ2-1, with D possibly TRBD1 on 5 matching bases. This CDR3 is built from 12 residues. V lost 6 bases and J 4 bases, leaving 10 bases between the germline ends. The germline CDR1 and CDR2 sequences are SQVTM and ANQGSEA. The DNA for the CDR3 is TGCAGCGTGCATTCAGGGTACAATGAGCAGTTCTTC. Amino acids: CSVHSGYNEQFF.

V gene TRBV7-2 combines with J gene TRBJ2-5; TRBD2 matches 10 bases. V shed 5 bases, J shed 0 bases, and the junction held 9 bases outside the gene matches. CDR3 length: 17 residues. The V gene's germline CDR1 is SGHTA and CDR2 FQGNSA. CDR3 DNA sequence: TGTGCCAGCAGCACCAGCGGGGGGGCCGCTTACCAAGAGACCCAGTACTTC. Encoded protein: CASSTSGGAAYQETQYF.

J is TRBJ2-3 and V is TRBV6-5; D remains unclear. The CDR3 runs to 14 residues. Trimming stripped 0 bases from V and 0 bases from J, with 4 bases between. Germline V gives CDR1 MNHEY, CDR2 SVGAGI. The CDR3 loop reads CASSYSESTDTQYF. Here the CDR3 DNA reads TGTGCCAGCAGTTACTCGGAGAGCACAGATACGCAGTATTTT.

V usage is TRBV10-3 and J usage is TRBJ2-3; 7 bases line up with TRBD2. CDR1 and CDR2 from the germline V gene are ENHRY and SYGVKD. The CDR3 is made up of 13 amino acids. Unmatched junction bases numbered 5, after V lost 7 bases and J lost 4 bases. CDR3 bases: TGTGCCATCAAACCGGGGGGAGCAGATACGCAGTATTTT. Encoded protein: CAIKPGGADTQYF.

The CDR3 spells CSVGRSLAGSYEQYF. Here the CDR3 DNA reads TGCAGCGTGGGACGTTCCCTAGCGGGGTCCTACGAGCAGTACTTC. This chain connects TRBV29-1 to TRBJ2-7, with 9 bases identical to TRBD2. Trimming took 6 bases from V and 1 from J; bases not matched to a gene: 10. The CDR3 loop spans 15 amino acids. CDR1 SQVTM and CDR2 ANQGSEA come from the germline V gene.